This entry describes one T cell receptor beta chain. The data originate from a study of blood T cell repertoires in COVID-19. Study in general: Sites in the United States, Italy and Spain provided acute and convalescent COVID-19 samples. T cells, B-cell-depleted T cells, or PBMCs supplied cDNA or gDNA.

Germline CDR1 and CDR2: SGHVS and FQNEAQ. J lost 5 bases, V lost 4 bases, and 6 bases had no gene match. This CDR3 spans 15 amino acids. In the source study's methods: Reference gene primer amplification yielded estimated nucleated cell counts. Repertoires were generated with immunoSEQ multiplex PCR, while TCRdb's copy carries only in-frame clones and drops some. V, J and clone size are those of that table, while D and trimming were read from the DNA. The table has about 380,000 clones, 85% seen once. This receptor was taken from a woman aged 18-30 years with acute or convalescent COVID-19. The chain couples TRBV7-8 to TRBJ2-3; TRBD1 aligns across 10 bases. What was sequenced was peripheral blood. This CDR3 reads CASSSRTGGIDTQYF. The CDR3 DNA reads as TGTGCCAGCAGCTCGCGGACAGGGGGAATAGATACGCAGTATTTT.